This TCR beta chain was sequenced in a study of cytomegalovirus exposure and HLA in healthy donors (dated by TCRdb to 2016 to 2017). Some background on the complete study: A later analysis indicated that the roughly 120 validation repertoires were generated on the platform also employed for the approximately 700 repertoires of the first cohort. The study aimed to test whether signatures of past pathogen exposure could be identified by cataloging public T cell receptors. A separate validation cohort of about 110 different subjects was used in addition to the 666-subject first cohort. High-throughput TCR immunosequencing, statistical association of individual TCRs with disease status, and machine learning were combined to predict cytomegalovirus infection status. The paper's findings and limits, for the study overall: The authors suggested that the approach could potentially be extended to other disease states and immunological phenotypes. All 120 or so repertoires were used to score co-occurrence in the validation cohort in a later analysis, because that analysis had no HLA typing for the cohort. In vitro tests confirmed that three of the cytomegalovirus-associated TCR beta chains recognize cytomegalovirus antigens. The study gave a list of more than 150 TCR beta chains associated with cytomegalovirus. Subsequent analysis determined that TCRs grouped into clusters in the first cohort also showed a tendency toward co-occurrence across the 120 validation repertoires, and 90% to 95% of cluster scores exceeded 0. In both the original and validation cohorts, the classifier was reported to diagnose cytomegalovirus status with high specificity and sensitivity. While some public TCRs were present in many individuals, most TCR sequences turned up only very rarely across donors.

The donors were included in the validation cohort of over a hundred subjects, a group kept apart from the approximately 650-subject first cohort. The CDR3, cysteine through phenylalanine, is 14 amino acids long. Just the 42-base CDR3 DNA is kept, in frame starting at base 1. The V end loses 2 bases and the J end loses 4 bases, and a stretch of 11 bases separates them. CDR1 and CDR2 are drawn from the germline V gene: MDHEN, SYDVKM. Library method: the immunoSEQ multiplex PCR assay. The study's own analysis went as follows. A statistical classification framework was developed to diagnose cytomegalovirus status using the catalog of TCR beta chain sequences. Sourced from immuneACCESS, this table was stored by TCRdb with only in-frame sequences that have V and J called. A share of the clones is absent; for the studies checked, an unresolved V gene accounts for under half, and the remainder has no known explanation. V and J calls and clone size come straight from that table; D and trimming were deduced from the DNA. This sample holds 200,000 to 250,000 clones; roughly 84% were observed only once. The ten biggest clones cover roughly 2% of the sample.

About this clone itself: Its antigen remains unidentified. Per-base quality was not reported, and no clone a single base away is much larger than it.

Source material: PBMCs. Recombination connected TRBV28 to TRBJ1-2; no confident D gene assignment can be made. The sequence was obtained from a woman younger than 30 in good health and CMV-seropositive. The nucleotide sequence reads TGTGCCAGCAGTTTACGGACGCGGGCCTATGGCTACACCTTC. Its translation is CASSLRTRAYGYTF.